This T cell receptor beta chain was captured in a study of CD8 T cells in Susac syndrome. When the RNA was reverse transcribed, random hexamers were used with an input of roughly 0.45 to 1 ug. Each CDR3 protein gets one entry after TCRdb re-called the immunoSEQ multiplex PCR reads with MiXCR. Here the sample spans a few hundred thousand distinct CDR3 sequences, around 96% being singletons. Germline V lookup: CDR1 SQVTM, CDR2 ANQGSEA. The junction had 3 bases not matched to a gene; V was cut back by 6 bases and J by 2 bases. The CDR3 runs to 13 residues. The clonotype originates from a human donor with multiple sclerosis. The chain employs TRBV29-1 and TRBJ2-7; 11 nucleotides agree with TRBD1. The specimen sequenced was CD4+ T cells from PBMCs. CDR3 loop: CSVGQGVTYEQYF. The CDR3 nucleotides read TGCAGCGTGGGACAGGGGGTAACCTACGAGCAGTACTTC.